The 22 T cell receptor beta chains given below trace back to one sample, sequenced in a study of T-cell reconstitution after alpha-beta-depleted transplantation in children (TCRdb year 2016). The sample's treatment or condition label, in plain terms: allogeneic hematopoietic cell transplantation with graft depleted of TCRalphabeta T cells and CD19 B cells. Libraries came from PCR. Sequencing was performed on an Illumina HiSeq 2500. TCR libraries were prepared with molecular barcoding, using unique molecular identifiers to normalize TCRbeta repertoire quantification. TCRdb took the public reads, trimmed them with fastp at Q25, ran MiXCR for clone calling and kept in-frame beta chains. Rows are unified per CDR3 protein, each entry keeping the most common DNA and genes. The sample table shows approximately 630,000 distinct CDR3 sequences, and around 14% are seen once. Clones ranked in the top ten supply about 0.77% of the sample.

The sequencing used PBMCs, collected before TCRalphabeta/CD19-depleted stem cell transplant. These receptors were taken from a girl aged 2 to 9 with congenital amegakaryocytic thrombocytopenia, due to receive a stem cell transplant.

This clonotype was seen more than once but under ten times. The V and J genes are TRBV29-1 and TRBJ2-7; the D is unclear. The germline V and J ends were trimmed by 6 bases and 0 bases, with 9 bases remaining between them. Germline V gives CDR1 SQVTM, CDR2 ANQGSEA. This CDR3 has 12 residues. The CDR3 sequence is CSVFVNSYEQYF. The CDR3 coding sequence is TGCAGCGTATTCGTAAACTCCTACGAGCAGTACTTC.

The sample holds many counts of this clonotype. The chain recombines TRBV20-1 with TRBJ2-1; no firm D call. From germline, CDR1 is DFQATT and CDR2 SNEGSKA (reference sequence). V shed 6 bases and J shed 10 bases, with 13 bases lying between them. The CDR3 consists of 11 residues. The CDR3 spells CSARRPGEQFF. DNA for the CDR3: TGCAGTGCCCGACGGCCTGGGGAGCAGTTCTTC.

The CDR3 region is CSADDREDSNEKLFF. In DNA, the CDR3 is TGCAGTGCTGACGACAGGGAGGATAGTAATGAAAAACTGTTTTTT. This chain links TRBV20-1 with TRBJ1-4; 7 bases agree with TRBD1. V was pared by 5 bases and J by 4 bases, with 10 bases of the junction left unmatched. The CDR3 is 15 residues long. Germline CDR1 is DFQATT and CDR2 is SNEGSKA (reference sequence).

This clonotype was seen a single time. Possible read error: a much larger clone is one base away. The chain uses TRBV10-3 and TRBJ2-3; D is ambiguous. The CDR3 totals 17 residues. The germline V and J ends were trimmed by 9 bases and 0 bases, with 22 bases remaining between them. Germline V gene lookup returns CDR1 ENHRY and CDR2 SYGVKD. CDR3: CAMSISPTTPSTDTQYF. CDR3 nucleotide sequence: TGTGCCATGAGTATATCCCCGACAACCCCTAGCACAGATACGCAGTATTTT.

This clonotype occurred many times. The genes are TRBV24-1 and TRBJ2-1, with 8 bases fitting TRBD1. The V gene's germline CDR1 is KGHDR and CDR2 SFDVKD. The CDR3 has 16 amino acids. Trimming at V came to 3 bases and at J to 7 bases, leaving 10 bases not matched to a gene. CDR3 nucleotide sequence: TGTGCCACCAGTGATACCCGGACAGGGCGGTTGAATGAGCAGTTCTTC. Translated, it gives CATSDTRTGRLNEQFF.

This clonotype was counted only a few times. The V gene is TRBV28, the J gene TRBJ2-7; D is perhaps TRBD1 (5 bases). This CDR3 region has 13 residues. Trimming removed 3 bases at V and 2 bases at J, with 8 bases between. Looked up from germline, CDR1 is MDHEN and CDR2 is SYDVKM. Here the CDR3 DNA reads TGTGCCAGCAGTTTGAAGGGGACCTACGAGCAGTACTTC. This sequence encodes CASSLKGTYEQYF.

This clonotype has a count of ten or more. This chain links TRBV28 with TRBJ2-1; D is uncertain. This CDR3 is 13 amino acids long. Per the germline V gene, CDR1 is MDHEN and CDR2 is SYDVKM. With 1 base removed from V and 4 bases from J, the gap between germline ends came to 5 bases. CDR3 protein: CASSLSVYNEQFF. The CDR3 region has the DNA TGTGCCAGCAGTTTATCGGTTTACAATGAGCAGTTCTTC.

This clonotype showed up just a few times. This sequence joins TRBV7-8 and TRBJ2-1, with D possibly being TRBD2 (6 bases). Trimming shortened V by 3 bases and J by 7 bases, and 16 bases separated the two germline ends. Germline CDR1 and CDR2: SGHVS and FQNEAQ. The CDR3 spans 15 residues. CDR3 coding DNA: TGTGCCAGCAGCTTCCGGGACTTCGAGGCAAATGAGCAGTTCTTC. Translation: CASSFRDFEANEQFF.

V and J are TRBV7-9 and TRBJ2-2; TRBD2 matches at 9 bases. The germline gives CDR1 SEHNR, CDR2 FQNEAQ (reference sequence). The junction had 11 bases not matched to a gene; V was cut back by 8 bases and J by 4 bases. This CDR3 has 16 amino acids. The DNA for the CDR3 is TGTGCCAGCTATCTAGCGGGACTGGAGGTCACCGGGGAGCTGTTTTTT. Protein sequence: CASYLAGLEVTGELFF.

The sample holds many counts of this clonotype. CDR3 sequence: CSAPQQWGNLDGYTF. The CDR3 DNA follows: TGCAGTGCTCCTCAACAATGGGGCAATCTGGATGGCTACACCTTC. The chain links TRBV20-1 to TRBJ1-2; perhaps TRBD1 as D (5 bases). The germline V gene encodes CDR1 DFQATT and CDR2 SNEGSKA (reference sequence). V was trimmed by 5 bases and J by 6 bases, leaving 22 bases between them. This CDR3 comprises 15 residues.

This CDR3 reads CASSLGTGTGGLRSTDTQYF. The DNA of the CDR3 is TGTGCCAGCAGCTTAGGAACCGGGACAGGGGGCTTACGAAGTACAGATACGCAGTATTTT. This chain uses TRBV11-2 with TRBJ2-3; 12 nucleotides agree with TRBD1. Germline V gene lookup returns CDR1 SGHAT and CDR2 FQNNGV. CDR3 length: 20 amino acids. J gave up 3 bases and V 1 base, and 14 bases lay outside the gene matches.

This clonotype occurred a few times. CDR3 amino acids: CASSFSGGLDEQFF. In DNA, the CDR3 is TGTGCCAGCAGTTTTTCGGGGGGTCTCGATGAGCAGTTCTTC. V is TRBV12-3 or TRBV12-4 and J is TRBJ2-1; 7 bases are a match to TRBD2. This CDR3 is built from 14 residues. Trimming at V came to 3 bases and at J to 8 bases, leaving 7 bases not matched to a gene.

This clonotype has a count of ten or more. The CDR3 bases are TGCAGTGCTAGAGAAGAGTCTCTGGTCTCCGAGCAGTACTTC. Translation: CSAREESLVSEQYF. The chain combines TRBV20-1 with TRBJ2-7; no clear D. The CDR3 has 14 residues. Germline CDR1 is DFQATT and CDR2 is SNEGSKA (reference sequence). V lost 0 bases and J lost 6, with 15 bases in between.

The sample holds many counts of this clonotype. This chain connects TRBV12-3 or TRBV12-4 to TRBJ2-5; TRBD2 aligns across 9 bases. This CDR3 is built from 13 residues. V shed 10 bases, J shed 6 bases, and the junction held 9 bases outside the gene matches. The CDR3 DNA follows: TGTGCCACGACTAGCGGACCCCTCCAGACCCAGTACTTC. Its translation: CATTSGPLQTQYF.

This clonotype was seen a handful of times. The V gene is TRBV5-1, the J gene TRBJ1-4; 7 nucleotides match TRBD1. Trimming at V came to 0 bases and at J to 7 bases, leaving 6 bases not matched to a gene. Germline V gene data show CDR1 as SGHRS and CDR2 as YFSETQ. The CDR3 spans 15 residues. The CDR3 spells CASSLAGTAVEKLFF. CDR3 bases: TGCGCCAGCAGCTTGGCCGGGACAGCAGTTGAAAAACTGTTTTTT.

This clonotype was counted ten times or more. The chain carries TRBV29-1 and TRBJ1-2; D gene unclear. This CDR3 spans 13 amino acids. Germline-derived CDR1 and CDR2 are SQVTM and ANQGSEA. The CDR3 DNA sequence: TGCGGGTGCCTCATTAGCCCTAAGGGTGGCTACACCTTC. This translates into CGCLISPKGGYTF. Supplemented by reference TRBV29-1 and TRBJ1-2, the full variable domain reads SAVISQKPSRDICQRGTSLTIQCQVDSQVTMMFWYRQQPGQSLTLIATANQGSEATYESGFVIDKFPISRPNLTFSTLTVSNMSPEDSSIYLCGCLISPKGGYTFGSGTRLTVV.

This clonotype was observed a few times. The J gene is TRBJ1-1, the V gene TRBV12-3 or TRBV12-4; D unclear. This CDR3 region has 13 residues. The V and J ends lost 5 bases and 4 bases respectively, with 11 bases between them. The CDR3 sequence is CASSPPPGTEAFF. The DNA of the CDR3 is TGTGCCAGCAGTCCCCCCCCGGGCACTGAAGCTTTCTTT.

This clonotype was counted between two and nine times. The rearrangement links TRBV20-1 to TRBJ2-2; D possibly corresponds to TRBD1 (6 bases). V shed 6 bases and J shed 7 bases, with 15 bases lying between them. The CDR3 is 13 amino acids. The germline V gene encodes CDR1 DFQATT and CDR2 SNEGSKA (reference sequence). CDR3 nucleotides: TGCAGTGCCACGGACAGCGTCGGCGGGGAGCTGTTTTTT. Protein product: CSATDSVGGELFF.

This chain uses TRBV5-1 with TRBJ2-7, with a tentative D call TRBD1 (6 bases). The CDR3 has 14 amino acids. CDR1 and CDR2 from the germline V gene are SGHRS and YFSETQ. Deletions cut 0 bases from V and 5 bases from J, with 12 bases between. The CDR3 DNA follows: TGCGCCAGCAGCTTGGTGGACAGAAAGCACGAGCAGTACTTC. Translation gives CASSLVDRKHEQYF.

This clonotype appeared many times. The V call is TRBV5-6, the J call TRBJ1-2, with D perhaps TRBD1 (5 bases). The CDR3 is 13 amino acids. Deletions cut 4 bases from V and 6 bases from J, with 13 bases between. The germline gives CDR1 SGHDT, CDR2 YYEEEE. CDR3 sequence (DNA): TGTGCCAGCAGCCCCATGGGGGGGGATGGCTACACCTTC. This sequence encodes CASSPMGGDGYTF.

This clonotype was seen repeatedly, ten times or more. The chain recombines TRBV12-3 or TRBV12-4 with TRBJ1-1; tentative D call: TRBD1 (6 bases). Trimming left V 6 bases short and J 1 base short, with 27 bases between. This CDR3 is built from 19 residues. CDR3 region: CASRPRAGFSRGRNTEAFF. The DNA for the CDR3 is TGTGCCAGCAGACCCAGGGCAGGATTTTCCAGGGGTCGGAACACTGAAGCTTTCTTT.

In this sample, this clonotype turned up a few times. CDR3 nucleotide sequence: TGTGCCAGCAGTGGATGGACAGGGGGCGGCTACACCTTC. The encoded protein is CASSGWTGGGYTF. The chain carries TRBV12-3 or TRBV12-4 and TRBJ1-2, with 11 bases lining up with TRBD1. The V and J ends lost 5 bases and 8 bases, in that order; junction bases with no gene match: 4. CDR3 length: 13 residues.